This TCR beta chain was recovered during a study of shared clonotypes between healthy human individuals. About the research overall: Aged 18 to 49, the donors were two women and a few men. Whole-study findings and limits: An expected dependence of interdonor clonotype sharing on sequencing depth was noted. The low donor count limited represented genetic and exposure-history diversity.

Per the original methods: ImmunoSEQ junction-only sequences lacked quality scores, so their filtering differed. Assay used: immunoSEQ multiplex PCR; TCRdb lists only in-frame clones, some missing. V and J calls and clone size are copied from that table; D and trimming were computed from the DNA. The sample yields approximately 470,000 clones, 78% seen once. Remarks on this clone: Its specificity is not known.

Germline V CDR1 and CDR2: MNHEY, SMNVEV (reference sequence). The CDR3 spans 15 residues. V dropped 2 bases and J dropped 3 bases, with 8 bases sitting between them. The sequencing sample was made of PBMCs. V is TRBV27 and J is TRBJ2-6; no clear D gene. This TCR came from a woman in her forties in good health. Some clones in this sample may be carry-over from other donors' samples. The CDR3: CASSLKAYGANVLTF. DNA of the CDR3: TGTGCCAGCAGTTTAAAAGCGTATGGGGCCAACGTCCTGACTTTC.